This passage covers 17 T cell receptor beta chains from one sample sequenced in a study of cytomegalovirus exposure and HLA in healthy donors. Researchers ran the PCR with 60 Vbeta and 13 Jbeta primers. The method was immunoSEQ multiplex PCR; TCRdb's version includes in-frame clones alone and lacks a portion of them. The sample has about 150,000 clones, 60% to 85% seen once; the top ten hold 4% to 4.5%. The material sequenced was PBMCs. These TCRs come from a woman in her thirties or forties in good health and CMV-seronegative.

CDR3 in amino acids: CASLDWTSESDEQFF. Here the CDR3 DNA reads TGTGCCAGCCTCGACTGGACTAGCGAGTCGGATGAGCAGTTCTTC. The rearrangement links TRBV6-6 to TRBJ2-1, with 9 bases matching TRBD2. Unmatched junction bases numbered 13, after V lost 8 bases and J lost 8 bases. The germline V gene has CDR1 MNHNY and CDR2 SVGAGI (reference sequence). The CDR3 contains 15 residues.

This chain connects TRBV5-1 to TRBJ2-7, with TRBD2 matching 10 bases. The CDR3 is 15 residues long. Germline V gene lookup returns CDR1 SGHRS and CDR2 YFSETQ. The V and J ends lost 4 bases and 7 bases, in that order; junction bases with no gene match: 11. The CDR3 nucleotides read TGCGCCAGCAGCACGACCGGGACTAGCGTTGGGGAGCAGTACTTC. Amino acid sequence: CASSTTGTSVGEQYF.

The chain carries TRBV28 and TRBJ2-1; D gene unclear. The germline V and J ends were trimmed by 6 bases and 6 bases, with 12 bases remaining between them. CDR1 is MDHEN and CDR2 is SYDVKM in the germline V gene. The CDR3 has 13 amino acids. CDR3: CASRVTSSNEQFF. In nucleotides, the CDR3 is TGTGCCAGCAGGGTGACAAGCTCCAATGAGCAGTTCTTC.

V is TRBV5-5 and J is TRBJ1-2; 7 bases align to TRBD1. Germline values: CDR1 SGHKS, CDR2 YYEKEE (reference sequence). This CDR3 has 14 amino acids. After removal of 4 bases from V and 6 bases from J, the junction contained 9 bases not matched to a gene. The CDR3 DNA sequence: TGTGCCAGCAGCACCGACAGGGTGGTTGATGGCTACACCTTC. Translating it yields CASSTDRVVDGYTF.

The chain couples TRBV2 to TRBJ2-1, with no clear D. The CDR3 sequence is 13 residues long. V gave up 8 bases and J gave up 0 bases, with 8 bases separating them. Per the germline V gene, CDR1 is SNHLY and CDR2 is FYNNEI. CDR3 DNA sequence: TGTGCCAGCCTGCCCTACTCCTACAATGAGCAGTTCTTC. Protein: CASLPYSYNEQFF.

V gene TRBV19 combines with J gene TRBJ2-7; tentatively, D is TRBD2 (5 bases). The CDR3 sequence is 15 residues long. Trimming took off 1 base at V and 3 bases at J, with 13 bases between the two ends. Germline V CDR1 and CDR2: LNHDA, SQIVND (reference sequence). The CDR3 is CASSIAGSPRYEQYF. In DNA, the CDR3 is TGTGCCAGTAGTATAGCGGGGAGTCCTCGCTACGAGCAGTACTTC.

The J gene is TRBJ1-2, the V gene TRBV2; TRBD1 is a possible D gene (6 bases). This CDR3 is built from 12 residues. Germline-derived CDR1 and CDR2 are SNHLY and FYNNEI. Trimming took off 8 bases at V and 2 bases at J, with 9 bases between the two ends. The CDR3 reads CASVGQNYGYTF. The CDR3 DNA reads TGTGCCAGCGTTGGACAGAACTATGGCTACACCTTC.

V is TRBV11-2 and J is TRBJ1-1; D gene ambiguous. Trimming left V 0 bases short and J 1 base short, with 3 bases between. This CDR3 contains 13 residues. Germline V CDR1 and CDR2: SGHAT, FQNNGV. The CDR3 sequence is CASSLERNTEAFF. CDR3 in DNA: TGTGCCAGCAGCTTAGAGAGGAACACTGAAGCTTTCTTT.

In its sample, this clone was seen a few times. V is TRBV19 and J is TRBJ2-6; D is undetermined. The CDR3 sequence is 14 residues long. V lost 4 bases and J 0 bases, leaving 4 bases between the germline ends. CDR1 and CDR2 from the germline V gene are LNHDA and SQIVND (reference sequence). The CDR3 nucleotides read TGTGCCAGTAGTACCAGCTCTGGGGCCAACGTCCTGACTTTC. As protein: CASSTSSGANVLTF.

The chain recombines TRBV10-3 with TRBJ1-5; TRBD1 matches 7 bases. The CDR3 sequence is 16 residues long. From germline, CDR1 is ENHRY and CDR2 SYGVKD. V shed 2 bases, J shed 1 base, and the junction held 5 bases outside the gene matches. CDR3 DNA: TGTGCCATCAGTGAGGCAAGACAGGGAAGCAATCAGCCCCAGCATTTT. Translation: CAISEARQGSNQPQHF.

This rearrangement joins TRBV18 to TRBJ2-1, with D tentatively TRBD2 (5 bases). Looked up from germline, CDR1 is KGHSH and CDR2 is LQKENI. The CDR3 extends over 17 amino acids. Trimming pared 0 bases from V and 5 bases from J, leaving 17 bases between. CDR3 nucleotides: TGTGCCAGCTCACCACCCCTAGCCCAAGGCGCCAACAATGAGCAGTTCTTC. Protein: CASSPPLAQGANNEQFF.

The genes are TRBV12-5 and TRBJ1-1, with D unclear. The CDR3 is 15 amino acids. Germline V gene data show CDR1 as LGHNT and CDR2 as FRNRAP. The ends were cut back, 0 bases at V and 4 bases at J, with 12 bases in the middle. The DNA of the CDR3 is TGTGCTAGTGGTTTGGTTTCTCTGTCCGTCACTGAAGCTTTCTTT. Protein: CASGLVSLSVTEAFF.

The V call is TRBV6-5, the J call TRBJ2-2; 7 bases are shared with TRBD1. The CDR3 runs to 14 residues. J gave up 1 base and V 6 bases, and 2 bases lay outside the gene matches. Germline V lookup: CDR1 MNHEY, CDR2 SVGAGI. The CDR3 loop is CASRNRGNTGELFF. Here the CDR3 DNA reads TGTGCCAGCAGGAACAGGGGGAACACCGGGGAGCTGTTTTTT.

The rearrangement links TRBV2 to TRBJ2-1; TRBD2 is a possible D gene (7 bases). Germline V CDR1 and CDR2: SNHLY, FYNNEI. V was pared by 6 bases and J by 7 bases, with 16 bases between. This CDR3 region has 14 residues. The CDR3 protein is CASRRGRGGNEQFF. CDR3 DNA: TGTGCCAGCAGGAGGGGCAGGGGAGGGAATGAGCAGTTCTTC.

The chain has TRBV11-2 and TRBJ2-7; perhaps TRBD2 as D (5 bases). The germline gives CDR1 SGHAT, CDR2 FQNNGV. CDR3 length: 16 amino acids. Trimming removed 2 bases from V and 7 bases from J, with 21 bases in between. The CDR3 loop is CASSLTRTSIRGEQYF. In DNA form, the CDR3 reads TGTGCCAGCAGCTTAACCAGGACGTCCATCCGGGGAGAGCAGTACTTC.

The chain carries TRBV5-6 and TRBJ1-2; possible D gene TRBD1, 5 bases. Trimming pared 0 bases from V and 4 bases from J, leaving 10 bases between. CDR3 length: 14 residues. The germline CDR1 and CDR2 sequences are SGHDT and YYEEEE. The CDR3 is CASSLGQGGYGYTF. CDR3 nucleotides: TGTGCCAGCAGCTTGGGCCAGGGCGGCTATGGCTACACCTTC.

V is TRBV11-1 and J is TRBJ2-5, with 13 positions matching TRBD2. The CDR3 extends over 14 amino acids. Germline CDR1 reads SGHAT; CDR2 reads FQDESV (reference sequence). Trimming at V came to 5 bases and at J to 4 bases, leaving 1 base not matched to a gene. This CDR3 is CASSGTSGVETQYF. Written as DNA, the CDR3 is TGTGCCAGCAGCGGGACTAGCGGGGTAGAGACCCAGTACTTC.